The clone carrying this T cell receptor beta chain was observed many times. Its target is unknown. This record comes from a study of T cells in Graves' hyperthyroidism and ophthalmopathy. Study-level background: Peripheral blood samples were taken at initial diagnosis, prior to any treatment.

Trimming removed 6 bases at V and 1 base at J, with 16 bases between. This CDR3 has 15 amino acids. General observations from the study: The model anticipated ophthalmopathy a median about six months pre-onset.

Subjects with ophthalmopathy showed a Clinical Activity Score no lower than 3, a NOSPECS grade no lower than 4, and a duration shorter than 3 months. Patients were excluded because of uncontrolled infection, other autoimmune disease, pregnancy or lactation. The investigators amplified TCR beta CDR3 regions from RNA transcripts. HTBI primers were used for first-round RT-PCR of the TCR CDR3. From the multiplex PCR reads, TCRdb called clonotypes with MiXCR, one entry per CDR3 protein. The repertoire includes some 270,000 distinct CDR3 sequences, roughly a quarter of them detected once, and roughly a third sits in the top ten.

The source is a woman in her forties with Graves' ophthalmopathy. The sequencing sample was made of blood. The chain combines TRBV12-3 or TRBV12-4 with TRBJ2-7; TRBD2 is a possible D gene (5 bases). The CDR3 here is CASRVGSGLSYEQYF. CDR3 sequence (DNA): TGTGCCAGCAGGGTTGGGAGCGGTCTGTCCTACGAGCAGTACTTC.